The rows below give T cell receptor beta chains drawn from one sample of a study of OX40 agonist ivuxolimab in advanced cancers. Only in-frame clones appear in the TCRdb table, and some are missing; sequencing was by immunoSEQ multiplex PCR. The sample yields some 45,000 clones, around 89% seen once. The sequenced sample was CD4+ or CD8+ T cells sorted from blood, obtained in a trial of the OX40 agonist ivuxolimab. These TCRs come from an adult with an advanced solid tumor such as melanoma, head and neck, liver or kidney cancer. Each CDR3 is given without its conserved first and last residue. Each record gives: J gene, D gene, V gene, CDR3 protein. A D gene is named only where the DNA matches it firmly.

j_gene: TRBJ2-1
d_gene: NA
v_gene: TRBV5-1
CDR3aa: ASSPTGHPSYNEQF

j_gene: TRBJ2-7
d_gene: NA
v_gene: TRBV4-2
CDR3aa: ASTGPRGPTYEQY

j_gene: TRBJ2-7
d_gene: NA
v_gene: TRBV11-2
CDR3aa: ASSFRGSLSEQY

j_gene: TRBJ1-2
d_gene: NA
v_gene: TRBV7-9
CDR3aa: ASSPPTGDYGYT

j_gene: TRBJ1-2
d_gene: NA
v_gene: TRBV9
CDR3aa: ASSPRDGYT

j_gene: TRBJ2-7
d_gene: NA
v_gene: TRBV4-1
CDR3aa: ASSQLSGPAREQY

j_gene: TRBJ1-1
d_gene: NA
v_gene: TRBV6-5
CDR3aa: ASSYSFPKQAF

j_gene: TRBJ2-1
d_gene: TRBD2
v_gene: TRBV29-1
CDR3aa: SVVWATSGRYHNEQF

j_gene: TRBJ2-7
d_gene: NA
v_gene: TRBV30
CDR3aa: AWSVVGGNYEQY

j_gene: TRBJ2-1
d_gene: NA
v_gene: TRBV9
CDR3aa: ASSPGGWYNEQF

j_gene: TRBJ2-3
d_gene: TRBD1
v_gene: TRBV4-1
CDR3aa: ASSQLDRGQTDTQY

j_gene: TRBJ2-7
d_gene: TRBD1
v_gene: TRBV11-2
CDR3aa: ASSYRDRVYEQY

j_gene: TRBJ2-7
d_gene: TRBD2
v_gene: TRBV7-9
CDR3aa: ASSLFRGAGVGTVEQY

j_gene: TRBJ1-5
d_gene: NA
v_gene: TRBV5-5
CDR3aa: ASSLAFWQRNWPQH

j_gene: TRBJ2-1
d_gene: NA
v_gene: TRBV11-2
CDR3aa: ASSLTVDEQF

j_gene: TRBJ2-7
d_gene: NA
v_gene: TRBV4-1
CDR3aa: ASSQDENYEQY

j_gene: TRBJ2-4
d_gene: TRBD1
v_gene: TRBV27
CDR3aa: ASSGLGTGIQY

j_gene: TRBJ2-1
d_gene: NA
v_gene: TRBV27
CDR3aa: ASSLPDNNEQF

j_gene: TRBJ1-2
d_gene: NA
v_gene: TRBV7-9
CDR3aa: ASSPRSGSLSGYT

j_gene: TRBJ2-7
d_gene: NA
v_gene: TRBV6-5
CDR3aa: ASSLRGRVYEQY

j_gene: TRBJ1-5
d_gene: NA
v_gene: TRBV27
CDR3aa: ASSLSLGSNQPQH

j_gene: TRBJ1-2
d_gene: TRBD1
v_gene: TRBV2
CDR3aa: ASITRQGGGGYT

j_gene: TRBJ1-2
d_gene: NA
v_gene: TRBV7-8
CDR3aa: ASSFRMVQSRGYGYT

j_gene: TRBJ2-1
d_gene: NA
v_gene: TRBV7-8
CDR3aa: ASSLVLTPNEQF

j_gene: TRBJ1-3
d_gene: NA
v_gene: TRBV4-1
CDR3aa: ASSQTISTDRSGNTIY

j_gene: TRBJ1-5
d_gene: TRBD1
v_gene: TRBV11-2
CDR3aa: ASSPDRAVQPQH

j_gene: TRBJ2-7
d_gene: TRBD1
v_gene: TRBV5-6
CDR3aa: ASSSIPRDRDYEQY

j_gene: TRBJ2-2
d_gene: NA
v_gene: TRBV11-2
CDR3aa: ASSAHPQGELF

j_gene: TRBJ1-1
d_gene: NA
v_gene: TRBV5-4
CDR3aa: ASSLRGSDTEAF

j_gene: TRBJ2-6
d_gene: NA
v_gene: TRBV9
CDR3aa: ASSEGAGANVLT

j_gene: TRBJ1-1
d_gene: NA
v_gene: TRBV9
CDR3aa: ASSGGGRSGWAEAF

j_gene: TRBJ1-1
d_gene: NA
v_gene: TRBV7-9
CDR3aa: ASRPPAVTMNTEAF

j_gene: TRBJ2-3
d_gene: TRBD2
v_gene: TRBV7-8
CDR3aa: ASSLGAGGTDTQY

j_gene: TRBJ1-6
d_gene: TRBD1
v_gene: TRBV11-2
CDR3aa: ASSPGPGQVNSPLH

j_gene: TRBJ1-1
d_gene: NA
v_gene: TRBV6-1
CDR3aa: ASTPGGEGRAAF

j_gene: TRBJ2-1
d_gene: TRBD2
v_gene: TRBV7-6
CDR3aa: ASSLGTSYYNEQF

j_gene: TRBJ2-7
d_gene: TRBD2
v_gene: TRBV27
CDR3aa: ASSMSGGGREQY

j_gene: TRBJ2-7
d_gene: NA
v_gene: TRBV5-4
CDR3aa: ASSPAGYEQY

j_gene: TRBJ2-5
d_gene: TRBD2
v_gene: TRBV4-1
CDR3aa: ASSPAGEETQY

j_gene: TRBJ1-2
d_gene: NA
v_gene: TRBV29-1
CDR3aa: SVSHGYT